Listed here are 24 T cell receptor beta chains from one sample, sequenced in a study of shared clonotypes between healthy human individuals. Using immunoSEQ multiplex PCR, the repertoire was profiled, and TCRdb retains in-frame clones only, with some absent. Here the sample spans 2 million to 2.5 million clones, 95% being singletons. Sequencing was performed on naive CD4+ T cells sorted from blood. Subset in this sample: CD45RA+ positively selected. These TCRs come from a man aged 18 to 29 in good health.

A note on this clone: Other nucleotide sequences in the sample specify the same CDR3. This chain connects TRBV7-9 to TRBJ2-7; D unclear. This CDR3 has 13 residues. CDR1 is SEHNR and CDR2 is FQNEAQ in the germline V gene (reference sequence). Trimming stripped 1 base from V and 2 bases from J, with 6 bases between. CDR3 protein: CASSLGTPYEQYF. The CDR3 DNA sequence: TGTGCCAGCAGCTTAGGGACGCCCTACGAGCAGTACTTC.

This clone was observed a few times. CDR3 loop: CASIVKNTGELFF. The CDR3 coding sequence is TGTGCCAGCATTGTCAAGAACACCGGGGAGCTGTTTTTT. The chain has TRBV21-1 and TRBJ2-2; the table assigns TRBD1, which was not confirmed against the DNA. TRBV21-1 is a recognized pseudogene. This CDR3 comprises 13 residues.

Concerning this clone: Other nucleotide sequences from this sample produce the same CDR3. The chain joins TRBV30 to TRBJ2-7; D is ambiguous. The germline V gene encodes CDR1 GTSNPN and CDR2 SVGIG (reference sequence). There are 14 residues in the CDR3. V lost 0 bases and J lost 0, with 9 bases in between. This chain's CDR3 is CAWSVGGSSYEQYF. For the CDR3, the DNA is TGTGCCTGGAGTGTTGGCGGCAGCTCCTACGAGCAGTACTTC. The full variable domain, in which reference TRBV30 and TRBJ2-7 provide the parts outside the CDR3, is SQTIHQWPATLVQPVGSPLSLECTVEGTSNPNLYWYRQAAGRGLQLLFYSVGIGQISSEVPQNLSASRPQDRQFILSSKKLLLSDSGFYLCAWSVGGSSYEQYFGPGTRLTVT.

V usage is TRBV5-4 and J usage is TRBJ2-3, with 14 bases aligning to TRBD2. The CDR3 loop spans 16 amino acids. CDR1 is SGHNT and CDR2 is YYREEE in the germline V gene (reference sequence). V trimming: 4 bases; J trimming: 2 bases; junction bases outside the gene matches: 3. CDR3 bases: TGTGCCAGCAGCCAGGGACTAGCGGGGGCCACAGATACGCAGTATTTT. Protein product: CASSQGLAGATDTQYF.

Note on this clone: Other nucleotide sequences in the sample specify the same CDR3. V gene TRBV30 combines with J gene TRBJ1-3; D gene ambiguous. The V gene's germline CDR1 is GTSNPN and CDR2 SVGIG (reference sequence). With 2 bases removed from V and 1 base from J, the gap between germline ends came to 3 bases. The CDR3 contains 12 residues. The CDR3 region has the DNA TGTGCCTGGAGTTCGTCTGGAAACACCATATATTTT. It is translated as CAWSSSGNTIYF.

The chain carries TRBV5-1 and TRBJ1-2; D gene unclear. The CDR3 runs 14 residues. V gave up 0 bases and J gave up 4 bases, with 10 bases separating them. The germline V gene encodes CDR1 SGHRS and CDR2 YFSETQ. The chain's CDR3 is CASSLGRLPYGYTF. The CDR3 region has the DNA TGCGCCAGCAGCTTGGGTCGGTTGCCCTATGGCTACACCTTC.

The chain links TRBV6-1 to TRBJ2-5; 10 bases match TRBD2. This CDR3 spans 15 amino acids. Trimming at V came to 4 bases and at J to 4 bases, leaving 6 bases not matched to a gene. Germline lookup yields CDR1 MNHNS and CDR2 SASEGT. DNA for the CDR3: TGTGCCAGCAGTGCCTTAACTAGCGGGGTAGAGACCCAGTACTTC. This gives the protein CASSALTSGVETQYF.

V and J are TRBV11-2 and TRBJ2-1, with D perhaps matching TRBD2 (6 bases). Germline V gene data show CDR1 as SGHAT and CDR2 as FQNNGV. The CDR3 runs 15 residues. V lost 4 bases to trimming and J lost 10 bases, with 20 bases between them. The CDR3 spells CASSSAQGVSGEQFF. The CDR3 DNA follows: TGTGCCAGCAGCTCAGCTCAAGGGGTTAGCGGCGAGCAGTTCTTC.

This chain connects TRBV18 to TRBJ2-7; D call uncertain. The V end was cut by 1 base, the J end by 2 bases, with 21 bases between. This CDR3 region has 18 residues. Germline V gene sequence: CDR1 KGHSH, CDR2 LQKENI. CDR3 nucleotide sequence: TGTGCCAGCTCACCACGATTTGCCAAAGGCCCCGAGCCCTACGAGCAGTACTTC. It is translated as CASSPRFAKGPEPYEQYF.

V and J are TRBV28 and TRBJ2-2, with D maybe TRBD2 (6 bases). Germline CDR1 reads MDHEN; CDR2 reads SYDVKM. The V gene lost 8 bases and the J gene lost 6 bases, with 13 bases spanning the gap. The CDR3 runs to 13 residues. The CDR3 sequence is CASLEGGAGELFF. The CDR3 nucleotides are TGTGCCAGCCTGGAGGGTGGGGCCGGGGAGCTGTTTTTT.

The chain is built from TRBV28 and TRBJ2-7; TRBD2 matches 8 bases. Losses at the gene ends were 4 bases for V and 2 bases for J; bases not matched to a gene: 7. The CDR3 loop spans 15 amino acids. Germline CDR1 and CDR2: MDHEN and SYDVKM. CDR3 DNA sequence: TGTGCCAGCAGTTCCCGGGGGGGTCACGCCTACGAGCAGTACTTC. Protein sequence: CASSSRGGHAYEQYF.

CDR3 DNA: TGTGCCAGCAGTTTCTCTGGGAGGGACACAGATACGCAGTATTTT. Translation: CASSFSGRDTDTQYF. J is TRBJ2-3 and V is TRBV28; 7 bases fit TRBD2. This CDR3 has 15 amino acids. V lost 3 bases and J lost 2; bases outside the gene matches: 5. Germline CDR1 and CDR2: MDHEN and SYDVKM.

V gene TRBV19 combines with J gene TRBJ2-2, with TRBD2 as a possible D gene (5 bases). V dropped 3 bases and J dropped 7 bases, with 9 bases sitting between them. CDR1 and CDR2 (germline): LNHDA, SQIVND (reference sequence). CDR3 length equals 13 residues. CDR3 in amino acids: CASSIEGIGELFF. The CDR3, as DNA: TGTGCCAGTAGTATCGAGGGAATCGGGGAGCTGTTTTTT.

V usage is TRBV5-1 and J usage is TRBJ2-3; D tentatively reads TRBD1 or TRBD2 (7 bases each). Trimming stripped 4 bases from V and 2 bases from J, with 17 bases between. Germline V gene lookup returns CDR1 SGHRS and CDR2 YFSETQ. The CDR3 consists of 16 residues. CDR3 amino acids: CASSPQGGSVTDTQYF. The CDR3 DNA reads TGCGCCAGCAGCCCCCAGGGGGGGTCAGTCACAGATACGCAGTATTTT.

The sample holds one count of this clone. Other DNA sequences in the sample encode the same CDR3. The rearrangement uses TRBV7-2 and TRBJ2-1; unclear D gene. Germline CDR1 reads SGHTA; CDR2 reads FQGNSA. Deletions cut 0 bases from V and 0 bases from J, with 6 bases between. This CDR3 comprises 15 residues. The CDR3 loop reads CASSLAGSSYNEQFF. For the CDR3, the DNA is TGTGCCAGCAGCTTAGCGGGTAGCTCCTACAATGAGCAGTTCTTC.

The chain has TRBV25-1 and TRBJ2-2; D uncertain. Germline CDR1 reads MGHDK; CDR2 reads SYGVNS. V was shortened by 2 bases and J by 7 bases, with 17 bases between the two germline ends. CDR3 length: 16 amino acids. The chain's CDR3 is CASSERTSRLGGELFF. The CDR3 DNA is TGTGCCAGCAGTGAAAGGACCAGCAGATTGGGCGGGGAGCTGTTTTTT.

The V and J genes are TRBV28 and TRBJ2-2; 10 bases are a match to TRBD2. From germline, CDR1 is MDHEN and CDR2 SYDVKM. The CDR3 is made up of 18 amino acids. The trim removed 2 bases at V and 3 bases at J, leaving 9 bases unmatched. CDR3 protein: CASSLSPLAGADTGELFF. The CDR3 bases are TGTGCCAGCAGTTTAAGCCCTCTAGCGGGGGCCGACACCGGGGAGCTGTTTTTT. Variable domain in full (rest from reference TRBV28 and TRBJ2-2): DVKVTQSSRYLVKRTGEKVFLECVQDMDHENMFWYRQDPGLGLRLIYFSYDVKMKEKGDIPEGYSVSREKKERFSLILESASTNQTSMYLCASSLSPLAGADTGELFFGEGSRLTVL.

This chain connects TRBV19 to TRBJ2-2; D tentatively reads TRBD1 or TRBD2 (5 bases each). The CDR3 consists of 14 residues. V was shortened by 6 bases and J by 3 bases, with 11 bases between the two germline ends. CDR1 is LNHDA, CDR2 SQIVND, per germline (reference sequence). The CDR3 nucleotides are TGTGCCAGTAGAAGGGACGGTCACACCGGGGAGCTGTTTTTT. Amino acids: CASRRDGHTGELFF.

The genes are TRBV10-2 and TRBJ2-2; D gene ambiguous. V was clipped by 4 bases and J by 2 bases, with 5 bases between them. This CDR3 comprises 13 residues. From germline, CDR1 is WSHSY and CDR2 SAAADI. CDR3 sequence: CASSAANTGELFF. In DNA form, the CDR3 reads TGCGCCAGCAGTGCCGCAAACACCGGGGAGCTGTTTTTT.

The rearrangement uses TRBV6-5 and TRBJ2-3; 7 nucleotides align to TRBD1. The CDR3 spans 15 residues. Germline trimming cut 2 bases from V and 4 bases from J; bases unmatched to any gene: 6. Germline V gives CDR1 MNHEY, CDR2 SVGAGI. The CDR3 region has the DNA TGTGCCAGCAGTTACGACAGGGACCCCCCAGATACGCAGTATTTT. This translates into CASSYDRDPPDTQYF.

CDR3 sequence: CASSQVGGFSYNEQFF. For the CDR3, the DNA is TGCGCCAGCAGCCAGGTCGGGGGGTTCTCCTACAATGAGCAGTTCTTC. The chain combines TRBV4-1 with TRBJ2-1, with TRBD2 matching over 7 bases. From germline, CDR1 is MGHRA and CDR2 YSYEKL. This CDR3 region has 16 residues. V was clipped by 3 bases and J by 0 bases; unmatched bases: 5.

This rearrangement joins TRBV9 to TRBJ1-2; D is unclear. Per the germline V gene, CDR1 is SGDLS and CDR2 is YYNGEE. This CDR3 contains 15 residues. V gave up 0 bases and J gave up 3 bases, with 12 bases separating them. Written as DNA, the CDR3 is TGTGCCAGCAGCGTAGCTGGGGTTGGGGACTATGGCTACACCTTC. Translation gives CASSVAGVGDYGYTF.

The chain has TRBV6-5 and TRBJ1-6; the D is unclear. CDR3 length: 15 residues. V shed 7 bases and J shed 0 bases, with 10 bases lying between them. Germline V gene lookup returns CDR1 MNHEY and CDR2 SVGAGI. The CDR3 sequence: CASNPASSYNSPLHF. Here the CDR3 DNA reads TGTGCCAGCAACCCGGCGAGCTCCTATAATTCACCCCTCCACTTT.

V and J are TRBV28 and TRBJ1-5; D perhaps matches TRBD1 (5 bases). V lost 6 bases and J lost 6, with 18 bases in between. Germline CDR1 and CDR2: MDHEN and SYDVKM. The CDR3 length is 15 residues. The CDR3 here is CASRHPGAGSQPQHF. Written as DNA, the CDR3 is TGTGCCAGCAGACACCCCGGGGCCGGAAGTCAGCCCCAGCATTTT.